One sample yielded the 31 T cell receptor beta chains listed below, sequenced in a study of blood T cell repertoires in COVID-19. Method: immunoSEQ multiplex PCR; TCRdb's copy keeps in-frame clones and lacks some. The sample has some 270,000 clones, around 81% seen once. The sample comprised peripheral blood. Receptors were obtained from a person aged 70 to 79 with COVID-19, enrolled during active disease.

The gene calls are TRBV12-3 or TRBV12-4 and TRBJ2-1; D gene unclear. CDR3 length: 12 amino acids. V lost 6 bases and J lost 6, with 9 bases in between. The DNA of the CDR3 is TGTGCCAGCAGCCCGCAGTCCAATGAGCAGTTCTTC. Translated, it gives CASSPQSNEQFF.

V and J are TRBV18 and TRBJ1-2, with TRBD1 matching over 9 bases. Germline V gene data show CDR1 as KGHSH and CDR2 as LQKENI. V lost 3 bases, J lost 3 bases, and 8 bases stayed unmatched. The CDR3 has 16 amino acids. The CDR3 DNA follows: TGTGCCAGCTCACCCACGGACAGGGGAAGTCACTATGGCTACACCTTC. This gives the protein CASSPTDRGSHYGYTF.

The genes are TRBV5-1 and TRBJ2-5, with 8 bases identical to TRBD2. Germline lookup yields CDR1 SGHRS and CDR2 YFSETQ. The CDR3 is made up of 15 amino acids. V trimming: 0 bases; J trimming: 5 bases; junction bases outside the gene matches: 6. The CDR3 here is CASSLGGTRSETQYF. The CDR3 nucleotides are TGCGCCAGCAGCTTGGGTGGGACTAGGAGCGAGACCCAGTACTTC.

This clone was picked up a small number of times. The V gene is TRBV9, the J gene TRBJ2-5; 7 bases align to TRBD2. V lost 2 bases and J lost 0; bases outside the gene matches: 4. The CDR3 runs to 15 residues. Germline lookup yields CDR1 SGDLS and CDR2 YYNGEE. The CDR3 reads CASSVGGRYQETQYF. DNA of the CDR3: TGTGCCAGCAGCGTGGGAGGGAGGTACCAAGAGACCCAGTACTTC.

The chain couples TRBV9 to TRBJ2-3; weak D call: TRBD2 (6 bases). This CDR3 spans 11 amino acids. Germline CDR1 and CDR2: SGDLS and YYNGEE. V lost 7 bases, J lost 4 bases, and 7 bases lay in between. Here the CDR3 DNA reads TGTGCCAGCGGGGGGTCAGATACGCAGTATTTT. Translated, it gives CASGGSDTQYF. The entire variable domain, with the rest obtained from reference TRBV9 and TRBJ2-3, is as follows: DSGVTQTPKHLITATGQRVTLRCSPRSGDLSVYWYQQSLDQGLQFLIQYYNGEERAKGNILERFSAQQFPDLHSELNLSSLELGDSALYFCASGGSDTQYFGPGTRLTVL.

The chain joins TRBV5-6 to TRBJ1-3; D not certain. CDR3 length equals 17 residues. The V and J ends lost 4 bases and 1 base respectively, with 18 bases between them. Germline CDR1 reads SGHDT; CDR2 reads YYEEEE. The CDR3 reads CASSQSPPGQSGNTIYF. The CDR3 nucleotides are TGTGCCAGCAGCCAAAGTCCACCTGGGCAGTCTGGAAACACCATATATTTT.

The gene calls are TRBV3-1 (or the pseudogene TRBV3-2) and TRBJ2-1, with 8 bases lining up with TRBD2. This CDR3 is built from 18 residues. Germline V lookup: CDR1 LGHDT, CDR2 YNNKEL (reference sequence). V lost 5 bases and J lost 3; bases outside the gene matches: 15. The DNA for the CDR3 is TGTGCCAGCAGCGACCTCTCATTCGCGCGGGGGGTCTACAATGAGCAGTTCTTC. This encodes CASSDLSFARGVYNEQFF.

V and J are TRBV28 and TRBJ1-2, with TRBD1 matching over 9 bases. J gave up 11 bases and V 5 bases, and 12 bases lay outside the gene matches. There are 14 residues in the CDR3. Looked up from germline, CDR1 is MDHEN and CDR2 is SYDVKM. CDR3 bases: TGTGCCAGCAGTCTTCCCGGGACAGGGTTTTTTTACACCTTC. Translating it yields CASSLPGTGFFYTF.

The chain couples TRBV5-6 to TRBJ1-4; weak D call: TRBD1 (5 bases). V was cut by 4 bases and J by 7 bases, with 20 bases left in between. This CDR3 has 16 amino acids. Germline loops: CDR1 SGHDT, CDR2 YYEEEE. For the CDR3, the DNA is TGTGCCAGCAGCCCACCGCGGCGGGGGTTTGGTGAAAAACTGTTTTTT. Translation: CASSPPRRGFGEKLFF.

This chain links TRBV5-4 with TRBJ2-3, with TRBD1 identical over 7 bases. Germline values: CDR1 SGHNT, CDR2 YYREEE (reference sequence). V shed 2 bases, J shed 0 bases, and the junction held 6 bases outside the gene matches. The CDR3 sequence is 16 residues long. Here the CDR3 DNA reads TGTGCCAGCAGCTTCGGGACAGACCGTAGCACAGATACGCAGTATTTT. Translated: CASSFGTDRSTDTQYF.

The V call is TRBV27, the J call TRBJ2-2; TRBD1 agrees at 8 bases. CDR3 length: 15 amino acids. The V segment lost 5 bases and the J segment 11 bases; nucleotides outside the gene matches: 13. Per germline, CDR1 MNHEY and CDR2 SMNVEV (reference sequence). In nucleotides, the CDR3 is TGTGCCAGCAGTAGGACAGGGTTTATCAATAGTGAGCTGTTTTTT. Protein: CASSRTGFINSELFF.

This clone turned up a few times. Other nucleotide sequences from this sample produce the same CDR3. V and J are TRBV7-2 and TRBJ2-3; TRBD2 might be the D (7 bases). The V and J ends lost 0 bases and 5 bases respectively, with 9 bases between them. The germline V gene encodes CDR1 SGHTA and CDR2 FQGNSA. This CDR3 is built from 14 residues. The CDR3 protein is CASSLAGGRDTQYF. CDR3 DNA: TGTGCCAGCAGCTTAGCGGGGGGGCGAGATACGCAGTATTTT.

In DNA, the CDR3 is TGTGCCAGCATCGGCGCGGGAGCATCCTACGAGCAGTACTTC. Protein sequence: CASIGAGASYEQYF. V is TRBV28 and J is TRBJ2-7, with 7 positions matching TRBD2. Trimming removed 7 bases from V and 1 base from J; junction bases left unmatched: 7. CDR1 and CDR2 (germline): MDHEN, SYDVKM. The CDR3 is 14 residues long.

The chain joins TRBV13 to TRBJ2-1, with TRBD2 as a possible D gene (5 bases). In germline, CDR1 is PRHDT, CDR2 FYEKMQ (reference sequence). This CDR3 has 15 amino acids. Trimming pared 5 bases from V and 2 bases from J, leaving 13 bases between. CDR3 sequence (DNA): TGTGCCAGCAGCCCCCCCGAGGGCACCTACAATGAGCAGTTCTTC. Translated: CASSPPEGTYNEQFF.

The gene calls are TRBV13 and TRBJ2-4, with 7 bases matching TRBD1. The CDR3 totals 15 residues. V trimming: 7 bases; J trimming: 4 bases; junction bases outside the gene matches: 10. Germline CDR1 reads PRHDT; CDR2 reads FYEKMQ (reference sequence). The CDR3 DNA is TGTGCCAGCACCTCGTCGGGGACAGCGAAAAACATTCAGTACTTC. Its translation is CASTSSGTAKNIQYF.

This sequence joins TRBV4-3 and TRBJ1-5, with 7 bases fitting TRBD1. This CDR3 has 16 residues. V dropped 0 bases and J dropped 4; count of bases not matched to a gene: 6. Per the germline V gene, CDR1 is LGHNA and CDR2 is YSLEER. The CDR3 DNA sequence: TGCGCCAGCAGCCAAGAGTACAGGGGCTCTAATCAGCCCCAGCATTTT. It yields the protein CASSQEYRGSNQPQHF.

The chain combines TRBV5-5 with TRBJ2-7; D gene uncertain. The V and J ends lost 4 bases and 2 bases respectively, with 10 bases between them. The CDR3 totals 13 residues. CDR1 and CDR2 (germline): SGHKS, YYEKEE (reference sequence). The CDR3 here is CASSQDSPYEQYF. The CDR3 nucleotides are TGTGCCAGCAGCCAAGATAGTCCCTACGAGCAGTACTTC.

The V gene is TRBV6-1, the J gene TRBJ1-3; D possibly corresponds to TRBD1 (5 bases). V lost 2 bases and J 0 bases, leaving 17 bases between the germline ends. The CDR3 is made up of 18 amino acids. Germline values: CDR1 MNHNS, CDR2 SASEGT. DNA for the CDR3: TGTGCCAGCAGTGAATCAGCCCCCCAGGGATTCTCTGGAAACACCATATATTTT. This encodes CASSESAPQGFSGNTIYF.

The chain employs TRBV6-5 and TRBJ2-7, with 9 bases fitting TRBD1. The CDR3 sequence is 14 residues long. V lost 5 bases to trimming and J lost 11 bases; unmatched junction nucleotides: 13. The V gene's germline CDR1 is MNHEY and CDR2 SVGAGI. The CDR3 DNA follows: TGTGCCAGCAGTACGTCACAGGGGGCGCGGGTTAAGTACTTC. It codes for CASSTSQGARVKYF.

This clone came up a few times. This chain uses TRBV6-2 or TRBV6-3 with TRBJ2-1; TRBD2 matches 13 bases. This CDR3 is 16 amino acids long. Trimming at V came to 5 bases and at J to 4 bases, leaving 5 bases not matched to a gene. Germline assignment: CDR1 MNHEY and CDR2 SVGEGT. DNA for the CDR3: TGTGCCAGCAGTGATTTGACTAGCGGGGGGTACAATGAGCAGTTCTTC. Translation gives CASSDLTSGGYNEQFF.

The chain couples TRBV2 to TRBJ1-3; a possible D gene is TRBD1 (6 bases). With 7 bases removed from V and 4 bases from J, the gap between germline ends came to 20 bases. The germline gives CDR1 SNHLY, CDR2 FYNNEI. This CDR3 contains 16 residues. The CDR3 protein is CASTKQGLSLGNTIYF. The CDR3 DNA sequence: TGTGCCAGCACCAAACAGGGCTTGTCATTGGGAAACACCATATATTTT.

The CDR3 bases are TGTGCCACCACAGGGCTGGTTTTCTATGGCTACACCTTC. Protein product: CATTGLVFYGYTF. This sequence joins TRBV28 and TRBJ1-2; D is possibly TRBD1 (6 bases). The germline V gene has CDR1 MDHEN and CDR2 SYDVKM. Trimming took off 10 bases at V and 4 bases at J, with 16 bases between the two ends. The CDR3 spans 13 residues.

This clone was recorded only once. The chain couples TRBV7-2 to TRBJ2-7, with 11 bases fitting TRBD1. The ends lost 5 bases at V and 3 bases at J; junction bases unmatched: 6. Germline CDR1 reads SGHTA; CDR2 reads FQGNSA. This CDR3 contains 15 residues. For the CDR3, the DNA is TGTGCCAGCAGCCCCGGGACAGGGGGTTTCTACGAGCAGTACTTC. Encoded protein: CASSPGTGGFYEQYF.

This chain links TRBV20-1 with TRBJ2-1; tentatively, D is TRBD1 (5 bases). CDR1 and CDR2 (germline): DFQATT, SNEGSKA (reference sequence). The CDR3 is 13 amino acids. V was cut by 3 bases and J by 7 bases, with 13 bases left in between. CDR3 DNA sequence: TGCAGTGCTAGTAGTCCTAGGGGAAATGAGCAGTTCTTC. Protein: CSASSPRGNEQFF.

The chain employs TRBV19 and TRBJ1-2; 8 bases are shared with TRBD1. V dropped 6 bases and J dropped 8; count of bases not matched to a gene: 8. This CDR3 has 13 residues. Germline assignment: CDR1 LNHDA and CDR2 SQIVND (reference sequence). The DNA for the CDR3 is TGTGCCAGTAGCGTCCGGGACAGGCGAGGCTACACCTTC. Protein product: CASSVRDRRGYTF.

This clone was recorded once. V is TRBV7-3 and J is TRBJ1-1; TRBD1 might be the D (5 bases). The CDR3 is 14 amino acids. Germline V gene data show CDR1 as SGHTA and CDR2 as FQGTGA. V gave up 0 bases and J gave up 3 bases, with 8 bases separating them. CDR3: CASSLTGGDTEAFF. The CDR3 DNA is TGTGCCAGCAGCTTAACTGGGGGGGACACTGAAGCTTTCTTT.

The V gene is TRBV9, the J gene TRBJ2-2; D possibly corresponds to TRBD1 (6 bases). V gave up 3 bases and J gave up 6 bases, with 12 bases separating them. Germline lookup yields CDR1 SGDLS and CDR2 YYNGEE. The CDR3 consists of 14 residues. The CDR3 sequence is CASSANRVPGELFF. The CDR3 DNA reads TGTGCCAGCAGCGCAAACAGGGTCCCCGGGGAGCTGTTTTTT.

This rearrangement joins TRBV5-5 to TRBJ1-5; D unresolved. This CDR3 contains 17 residues. Germline V gene data show CDR1 as SGHKS and CDR2 as YYEKEE (reference sequence). V lost 4 bases and J 0 bases, leaving 17 bases between the germline ends. The CDR3 DNA sequence: TGTGCCAGCAGCCCAATTTTTTTGGTCGGTAGCAATCAGCCCCAGCATTTT. It codes for CASSPIFLVGSNQPQHF.

This rearrangement joins TRBV7-9 to TRBJ1-2; D gene uncertain. CDR3 size: 12 residues. Germline CDR1 SEHNR, CDR2 FQNEAQ (reference sequence). V was cut by 1 base and J by 6 bases, with 6 bases left in between. This chain's CDR3 is CASSLGADGYTF. CDR3 DNA: TGTGCCAGCAGCTTAGGAGCGGATGGCTACACCTTC.

This clone has a handful of counts. The chain combines TRBV5-1 with TRBJ2-7; 7 bases line up with TRBD2. The CDR3 loop spans 14 amino acids. The germline V gene encodes CDR1 SGHRS and CDR2 YFSETQ. V shed 0 bases and J 3 bases; nucleotides not matched to a gene: 3. Here the CDR3 DNA reads TGCGCCAGCAGCTTGGTGGGAGGGGACTACGAGCAGTACTTC. Translation gives CASSLVGGDYEQYF.

This chain joins TRBV3-1 (or the pseudogene TRBV3-2) and TRBJ2-7; 8 nucleotides line up with TRBD1. The CDR3 has 16 amino acids. The J segment lost 5 bases and the V segment lost 4 bases, leaving 13 bases of the junction unmatched. The germline V gene has CDR1 LGHDT and CDR2 YNNKEL (reference sequence). In nucleotides, the CDR3 is TGTGCCAGCAGCCGGAACCCAGGGGGCGCCGGAAACGAGCAGTACTTC. This encodes CASSRNPGGAGNEQYF.